This is a list of T cell receptor beta chains from one sample in a study of blood T cell repertoires in COVID-19. The repertoire was sequenced with immunoSEQ multiplex PCR; TCRdb's copy has only in-frame clones and lacks some. The profile shows 85,000 to 120,000 clones, roughly 80% of them singletons. The source material was peripheral blood. These receptors all come from a woman aged 55-69 years with acute or convalescent COVID-19. Both conserved end residues are part of each CDR3. The order of the fields is V gene, D gene, clone size, J gene, CDR3 protein, CDR3 DNA. The D gene is left open where the match is weak. The listing skips clone size in some rows; elsewhere it reads once, few, many or a size class.

TRBV27	TRBD1	.	TRBJ1-2	CASTSGGQANTNYGYTF	TGTGCCAGCACCTCAGGGGGACAGGCTAATACTAACTATGGCTACACCTTC
TRBV2	TRBD2	.	TRBJ2-1	CASSAGGLNEQFF	TGTGCCAGCAGTGCGGGAGGTTTGAATGAGCAGTTCTTC
TRBV21-1	.	.	TRBJ2-2	CASSAQGGLAGGCTGELFF	TGTGCCAGCAGCGCTCAGGGGGGACTAGCGGGAGGGTGCACCGGGGAGCTGTTTTTT
TRBV28	.	.	TRBJ2-1	CASSRVQQGEQFF	TGTGCCAGCAGCCGGGTCCAGCAAGGTGAGCAGTTCTTC
TRBV25-1	.	.	TRBJ2-2	CASSPLQGLNTGELFF	TGTGCCAGCAGCCCCTTACAGGGCCTGAACACCGGGGAGCTGTTTTTT
TRBV2	.	.	TRBJ1-2	CASSGKRQNYGYTF	TGTGCCAGCAGTGGGAAGAGACAGAACTATGGCTACACCTTC
TRBV19	.	.	TRBJ1-6	CASRNGVVENSPLHF	TGTGCCAGTAGAAACGGGGTGGTGGAAAATTCACCCCTCCACTTT
TRBV5-8	.	.	TRBJ2-7	CASSLKPNYEQYF	TGTGCCAGCAGCTTGAAGCCCAACTACGAGCAGTACTTC
TRBV27	TRBD1	.	TRBJ2-7	CASRPLQGSSYEQYF	TGTGCCAGCAGACCGTTACAGGGGAGCTCCTACGAGCAGTACTTC
TRBV28	.	.	TRBJ2-2	CATAGIGVTGELFF	TGTGCCACCGCGGGGATAGGGGTCACCGGGGAGCTGTTTTTT
TRBV19	TRBD1	few	TRBJ1-3	CASSAGTATGLYF	TGTGCCAGTAGTGCCGGGACAGCTACCGGACTATATTTT
TRBV5-1	TRBD2	.	TRBJ2-3	CASSFSGGSDTQYF	TGCGCCAGCAGCTTTAGCGGGGGATCGGATACGCAGTATTTT
TRBV18	TRBD1	.	TRBJ1-6	CASSPQQGADNSPLHF	TGTGCCAGCTCACCACAACAGGGGGCCGATAATTCACCCCTCCACTTT
TRBV18	TRBD2	once	TRBJ2-3	CASSPRGLAGGTDTQYF	TGTGCCAGCTCACCACGGGGACTAGCGGGGGGCACAGATACGCAGTATTTT
TRBV28	.	.	TRBJ1-5	CASSLMLGDYQPQHF	TGTGCCAGCAGTTTGATGTTAGGGGATTATCAGCCCCAGCATTTT
TRBV6-1	.	.	TRBJ2-7	CASSENGLGIYEQYF	TGTGCCAGCAGTGAAAACGGGTTGGGTATCTACGAGCAGTACTTC
TRBV28	.	.	TRBJ2-5	CASRPQRLGHLQETQYF	TGTGCCAGCAGACCCCAGAGGCTGGGACACCTCCAAGAGACCCAGTACTTC
TRBV7-3	.	.	TRBJ2-1	CASSLSVAGNRHNEQFF	TGTGCCAGCAGCTTATCTGTCGCGGGAAACAGGCACAATGAGCAGTTCTTC
TRBV10-3	.	.	TRBJ2-7	CAISVWEEQYF	TGTGCCATCAGTGTATGGGAGGAGCAGTACTTC
TRBV7-9	.	.	TRBJ2-1	CASSFPQGYNEQFF	TGTGCCAGCAGCTTCCCACAGGGCTACAATGAGCAGTTCTTC
TRBV7-9	TRBD1	.	TRBJ2-7	CASSLGDRVIKQYF	TGTGCCAGCAGCTTAGGGGACAGGGTTATCAAGCAGTACTTC
TRBV9	.	.	TRBJ1-1	CASSVEDIVTEAFF	TGTGCCAGCAGCGTAGAGGACATCGTCACTGAAGCTTTCTTT
TRBV30	TRBD1	once	TRBJ1-1	CAWSTGTGGAVEAFF	TGTGCCTGGAGTACCGGCACAGGGGGTGCGGTTGAAGCTTTCTTT
TRBV27	.	.	TRBJ1-4	CASSHRVSGNEKLFF	TGTGCCAGCAGTCACAGGGTTAGTGGTAATGAAAAACTGTTTTTT
TRBV6-5	.	.	TRBJ1-1	CASNQIFSEAFF	TGTGCCAGTAATCAGATCTTCTCTGAAGCTTTCTTT
TRBV25-1	.	.	TRBJ2-7	CASSGPYEQYF	TGTGCCAGCAGTGGGCCTTACGAGCAGTACTTC
TRBV30	TRBD2	.	TRBJ2-3	CAWSSGTSGTTSTDTQYF	TGTGCCTGGAGTTCAGGGACTAGCGGAACTACTAGCACAGATACGCAGTATTTT
TRBV21-1	.	.	TRBJ1-5	CASRSKDSRWNQPQHF	TGTGCCAGCAGGAGCAAAGACAGCAGGTGGAATCAGCCCCAGCATTTT
TRBV19	.	.	TRBJ1-2	CASSPGASRGYGYTF	TGTGCCAGTAGTCCCGGGGCTTCCAGGGGCTATGGCTACACCTTC
TRBV3-1/TRBV3-2	TRBD1	once	TRBJ1-1	CASSDLRYSGTAEAFF	TGTGCCAGCAGCGACTTACGTTACTCCGGGACAGCCGAAGCTTTCTTT
TRBV7-3	TRBD2	.	TRBJ2-7	CASSPGGAYEQYF	TGTGCCAGCAGCCCCGGGGGGGCCTACGAGCAGTACTTC
TRBV18	TRBD1	.	TRBJ1-2	CASAPGQMIGGYTF	TGTGCCAGCGCCCCGGGACAGATGATAGGGGGCTACACCTTC
TRBV9	.	.	TRBJ2-2	CASSVAGGGGNTGELFF	TGTGCCAGCAGCGTAGCGGGGGGAGGGGGAAACACCGGGGAGCTGTTTTTT
TRBV28	TRBD2	.	TRBJ2-7	CASSTGAGGRTYEQYF	TGTGCCAGCTCCACCGGGGCGGGAGGCAGAACCTACGAGCAGTACTTC
TRBV28	.	.	TRBJ1-5	CASSPRQGMGQPQHF	TGTGCCAGCAGTCCCCGGCAGGGTATGGGTCAGCCCCAGCATTTT
TRBV5-8	.	.	TRBJ1-3	CASSFQGSSGNTIYF	TGTGCCAGCAGCTTTCAGGGATCCTCTGGAAACACCATATATTTT
TRBV27	TRBD2	.	TRBJ2-7	CASSIMTQAGASYEQYF	TGTGCCAGCAGTATAATGACACAAGCGGGAGCCAGCTACGAGCAGTACTTC
TRBV2	TRBD2	.	TRBJ2-3	CASSVGLGGADTQYF	TGTGCCAGCAGCGTGGGACTAGGGGGAGCAGATACGCAGTATTTT
TRBV6-6	TRBD1	.	TRBJ2-2	CASSYPGQSTGELFF	TGTGCCAGCAGTTACCCGGGACAGAGCACCGGGGAGCTGTTTTTT
TRBV7-9	.	.	TRBJ1-5	CASTPGSNQPQHF	TGTGCCAGTACACCGGGGAGCAATCAGCCCCAGCATTTT
TRBV3-1/TRBV3-2	TRBD1	.	TRBJ1-1	CASSNRDRGSEAFF	TGTGCCAGCAGTAACCGGGACAGGGGTTCTGAAGCTTTCTTT